A selection of T cell receptor beta chains follows, all from one sample in a study of siplizumab effects on memory and regulatory T cells. The assay was immunoSEQ multiplex PCR, and TCRdb's table has in-frame clones only and misses some. The data show tens of thousands of clones, about 98% seen once. The sequenced sample was naive CD8+ T cells sorted from blood. These receptors all stem from a human donor in good health. CDR3s include the opening cysteine and the closing phenylalanine or tryptophan.

v_call	cdr3_aa
TRBV29-1	CSALSGFYNEQFF
TRBV7-3	CASSLKGSGYQETQYF
TRBV2	CASSGGGMGTEAFF
TRBV10-3	CAISEVLAGVWEETQYF
TRBV27	CASSPSGDTNNEQFF
TRBV28	CASSFGTGGYEQYF
TRBV9	CASSPGGGTEAFF
TRBV28	CASSPNNEQFF
TRBV4-1	CASSPWASMNTEAFF
TRBV19	CASSIPGLTYEQYF
TRBV29-1	CSVERPNEQFF